This T cell receptor beta chain emerged from a study of shared clonotypes between healthy human individuals (dated by TCRdb to 2018 to 2020). About the study as a whole: A couple of women and a few men aged 18 to 49 years were included in the cohort. Each donor's leukapheresis produced roughly between roughly 0.85 and 9.5 billion PBMCs. To increase sequencing depth and limit assay-specific biases, different laboratories used diverse techniques to prepare libraries and sequence TCR repertoires. For each donor, three plates each were used for CD4 naive and CD4 memory, two plates were used for CD8 naive, and one plate was used for CD8 memory. To estimate repertoire size and how much clonotype sharing occurs between individuals, the study deeply sequenced the blood TCR repertoires of about five healthy adults. Results and caveats for the whole study, not just this receptor: Based on pairwise subsampling, the degree of clonotype sharing among donors was expected to be affected by sequencing depth. Higher generation probabilities were observed for clonotypes shared by all four sorted-subset donors than for non-shared clonotypes. Sampling was restricted to blood, and TCR repertoires in tissue are likely to differ from TCR repertoires in blood. Because the study included a small number of donors, the genetic and exposure-history diversity represented was limited. Rarefaction of sorted-subset datasets indicated incomplete sequencing despite the large sequencing depth. Sharing across several donors was observed for about 5% of naive CD4, under 4% of naive CD8, about 2.3% of memory CD4, and roughly 0.43% of memory CD8 clonotypes. Estimated clonotype richness was generally larger for naive than for memory subsets.

Using the deep immunoSEQ assay, TCR CDR3 regions were amplified from genomic DNA by multiplex PCR. Genomic DNA extracted from each cell subset was distributed evenly over all wells of several immunoSEQ 96-well plates, and each plate served as one replicate. For sorted subsets, each replicate PCR was loaded with 150 to 250 ng genomic DNA, equivalent to 25,000 to 35,000 T cell genomes. The purified libraries were quantified using a Qubit 3.0 fluorometer, sized with a Bioanalyzer 2100, and then quantified again using the KAPA Library Quantification kit. Each immunoSEQ 96-well plate was sequenced on its own single-read 150-cycle Illumina NextSeq 550 flow cell. In the paper's pipeline: Because the immunoSEQ output included only junctional sequences and no quality scores, the filtering could not be the same as the filtering used for full-length reads. Sequences were annotated with PyIR, a Python wrapper for IgBLAST v1.9, using IMGT germline references to assign V/J genes and CDR3. Reads with weak V/J assignments (E-value above 1e-6), missing CDR3, stop codons, out-of-frame junctions, or ambiguous translated residues were removed. V3J clonotypes were defined as sequences sharing an identical inferred V gene, J gene, and CDR3 amino acid sequence. The percentage overlap between two repertoires was calculated by dividing the number of shared unique clonotypes by the size of the smaller repertoire. Richness of each repertoire was evaluated using RTK rarefaction, the Chao1 estimator, and Recon v2.1 estimates of unobserved clonotypes. OLGA was used to compute generation probabilities for all TCRbeta clonotypes that the gDNA method yielded from a few donors. TCRdb limited this immuneACCESS table to in-frame rearrangements with V and J called. A share of clones is missing; checked studies link under half to unresolved V genes, and the rest is unexplained. V, J and clone size derive from that table, while D and trimming were established from the DNA sequence. Within this sample are roughly 2,500,000 clones, with 93% of them counted one time only. The ten largest account for about 0.39% of the sample.

The donors were healthy, HIV-negative adults who had no recently reported acute infections or vaccinations. Every donor was a Caucasian adult living in Nashville, Tennessee, USA. Magnetic negative selection was used to enrich CD4+ T cells, after which naive cells were positively selected on CD45RA and the negative fraction became the memory subset. Blood was collected by leukapheresis, and PBMCs were isolated by Ficoll-Histopaque density gradient centrifugation and then cryopreserved in liquid nitrogen vapor phase. Purity and quantity of every magnetically sorted T cell population were checked by analytical flow cytometry. Each sorted fraction had its genomic DNA isolated and then quantified by UV absorbance on a Nanodrop 2000c. CDR1 and CDR2 (SNHLY, FYNNEI) derive from the germline V gene. From its cysteine to its phenylalanine, the CDR3 spans 13 amino acids. Only the CDR3 DNA stays, 39 bases, in frame from base 1. Trimming costs V 2 bases and J 9 bases, and their ends lie 11 bases apart.

On this clone itself: The antigen it binds to is not known. No much larger clonotype is one base removed from it; base qualities were not supplied.

Sequenced sample: naive CD4+ T cells from PBMCs. The intended sense of this specimen's cell subset or site label: CD45RA+ positively selected. Recombination linked TRBV2 to TRBJ2-4; the D gene remains uncertain. The sequence was collected from a man aged 18 to 29 in good health. Some clones in this sample may be carry-over from other donors' samples. The CDR3 reads as follows: CASSESAWVIQYF. The bases read TGTGCCAGCAGTGAATCGGCCTGGGTCATTCAGTACTTC.